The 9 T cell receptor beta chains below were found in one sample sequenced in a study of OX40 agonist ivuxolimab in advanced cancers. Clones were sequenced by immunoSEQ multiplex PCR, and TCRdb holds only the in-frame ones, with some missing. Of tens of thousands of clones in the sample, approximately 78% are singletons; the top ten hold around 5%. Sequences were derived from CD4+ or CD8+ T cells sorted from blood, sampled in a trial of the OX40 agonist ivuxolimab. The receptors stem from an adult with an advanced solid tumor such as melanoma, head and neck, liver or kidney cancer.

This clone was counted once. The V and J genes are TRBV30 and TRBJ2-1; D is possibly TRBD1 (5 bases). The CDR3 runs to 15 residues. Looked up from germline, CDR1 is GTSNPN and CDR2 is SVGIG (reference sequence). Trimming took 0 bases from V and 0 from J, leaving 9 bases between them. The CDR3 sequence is CAWSVQASSYNEQFF. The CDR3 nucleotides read TGTGCCTGGAGTGTACAGGCTAGCTCCTACAATGAGCAGTTCTTC. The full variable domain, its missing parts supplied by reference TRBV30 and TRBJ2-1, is SQTIHQWPATLVQPVGSPLSLECTVEGTSNPNLYWYRQAAGRGLQLLFYSVGIGQISSEVPQNLSASRPQDRQFILSSKKLLLSDSGFYLCAWSVQASSYNEQFFGPGTRLTVL.

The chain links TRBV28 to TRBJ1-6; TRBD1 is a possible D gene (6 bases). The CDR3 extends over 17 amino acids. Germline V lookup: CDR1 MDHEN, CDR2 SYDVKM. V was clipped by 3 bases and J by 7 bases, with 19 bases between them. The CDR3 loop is CASSFLGQSFGNSPLHF. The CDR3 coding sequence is TGTGCCAGCAGTTTCTTGGGACAAAGTTTTGGGAATTCACCCCTCCACTTT.

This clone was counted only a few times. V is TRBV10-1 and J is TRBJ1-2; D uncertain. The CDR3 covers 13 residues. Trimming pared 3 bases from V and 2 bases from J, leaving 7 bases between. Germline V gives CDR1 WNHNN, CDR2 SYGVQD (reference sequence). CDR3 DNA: TGCGCCAGCAGTGACCAAAGGAACTATGGCTACACCTTC. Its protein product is CASSDQRNYGYTF.

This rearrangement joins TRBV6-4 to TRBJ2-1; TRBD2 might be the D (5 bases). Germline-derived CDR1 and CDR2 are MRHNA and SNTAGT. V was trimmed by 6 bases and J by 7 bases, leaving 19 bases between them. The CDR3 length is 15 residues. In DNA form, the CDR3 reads TGTGCCAGCAGAGTAGACTACCCTATGTGGAATGAGCAGTTCTTC. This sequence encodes CASRVDYPMWNEQFF.

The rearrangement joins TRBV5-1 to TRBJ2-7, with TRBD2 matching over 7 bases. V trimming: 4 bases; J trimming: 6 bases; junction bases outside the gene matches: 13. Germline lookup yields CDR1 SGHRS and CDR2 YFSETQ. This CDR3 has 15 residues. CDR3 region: CASSPRGGGFGEQYF. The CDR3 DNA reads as TGCGCCAGCAGCCCCCGGGGCGGGGGATTTGGCGAGCAGTACTTC.

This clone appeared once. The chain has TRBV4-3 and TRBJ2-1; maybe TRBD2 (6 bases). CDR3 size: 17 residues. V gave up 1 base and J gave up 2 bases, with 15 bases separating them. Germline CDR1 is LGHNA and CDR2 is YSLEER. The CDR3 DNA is TGCGCCAGCAGCCAAGGACTGACTAGAGTGCCCTACAATGAGCAGTTCTTC. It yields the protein CASSQGLTRVPYNEQFF.

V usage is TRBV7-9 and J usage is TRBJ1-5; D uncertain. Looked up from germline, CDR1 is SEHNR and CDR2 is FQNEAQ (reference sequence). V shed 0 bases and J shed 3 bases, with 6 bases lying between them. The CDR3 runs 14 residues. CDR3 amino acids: CASSLAGPNQPQHF. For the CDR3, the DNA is TGTGCCAGCAGCTTAGCAGGTCCCAATCAGCCCCAGCATTTT.

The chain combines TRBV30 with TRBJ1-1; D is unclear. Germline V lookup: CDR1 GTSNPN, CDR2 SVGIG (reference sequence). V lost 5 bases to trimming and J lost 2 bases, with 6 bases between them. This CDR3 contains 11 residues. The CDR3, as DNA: TGTGCCTGGGGACTTAACACTGAAGCTTTCTTT. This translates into CAWGLNTEAFF.

The CDR3 protein is CASSVVGGHTDTQYF. Written as DNA, the CDR3 is TGTGCCAGCAGCGTAGTGGGCGGACACACAGATACGCAGTATTTT. This chain uses TRBV9 with TRBJ2-3, with D perhaps matching TRBD1 (5 bases). The V end lost 0 bases, the J end lost 2 bases, and 10 bases lay between the germline ends. Germline assignment: CDR1 SGDLS and CDR2 YYNGEE. The CDR3 covers 15 residues.